The entry that follows covers one T cell receptor beta chain sequence. The data stem from a study of blood T cell repertoires in COVID-19. TCRdb keeps only in-frame clones here, not all; method: immunoSEQ multiplex PCR. The table lists 250,000 to 350,000 clones, approximately 92% of them singletons, with roughly 20% in the top ten. There are 13 residues in the CDR3. Deletions cut 3 bases from V and 0 bases from J, with 5 bases between. Germline loops: CDR1 KGHSH, CDR2 LQKENI. This clonotype was sampled from a woman younger than 45 who had recovered from COVID-19. Sequencing was done on a sample of PBMCs or T cells enriched from blood (not recorded which). The J gene is TRBJ2-5, the V gene TRBV18; no clear D. CDR3 region: CASSPRDQETQYF. Written as DNA, the CDR3 is TGTGCCAGCTCACCGCGTGACCAAGAGACCCAGTACTTC.